This T cell receptor beta chain was found in a study of CD8+CD57+ T cells in acquired aplastic anemia (dated by TCRdb to between 2018 and 2020). Regarding the study in general: A mean of 3.2 ug of DNA, ranging from about 0.2 to 27.4 ug, was extracted from sorted CD4+ and CD8+ cells. A CD8+CD57+ expansion meant a frequency higher than the mean frequency seen in healthy subjects. Overall results and qualifications from the work: Patients and healthy controls showed no significant difference in CD8+ Simpson's diversity (P=0.060). Twenty-nine CD8+ CDR3 sequences were shared between patients and controls but appeared highly expressed in patients and within their immunodominant clones.

The CDR3 contains 15 residues, cysteine and phenylalanine counted. The entry retains the CDR3 DNA only, 45 bases that are in frame from base 1. Trimming leaves V shorter by 3 bases and J shorter by 1 base, with the junction holding 4 bases beyond the gene matches. CDR1 and CDR2, looked up from the germline V gene, are SGHRS and YFSETQ. Genomic DNA served as template for TCR beta VDJ combination and CDR3 sequence profiling. TCR repertoire sequencing was run on an Illumina HiSeq 2000. The study's processing was this. Repertoire assessment relied on Simpson's diversity index, CDR3 size and DJ length profiles, and TRBV/TRBJ rearrangement plots. The immunodominant clone was defined as the most abundant DNA sequence in deep sequencing data. CDR3 amino acid sequences were checked for sharing across subjects and were also compared against the VDJdb database and published repertoires. The public reads were reanalyzed by TCRdb: fastp trimming at Q25, MiXCR alignment, in-frame beta chains only. Merged by CDR3 protein, the rows form single entries marked with the most common genes and DNA. TCRdb assigned the V and J calls; the authors' analysis was not used. The sample has 200,000 to 250,000 distinct CDR3 sequences on record, approximately 51% of them singletons. Jointly, the top ten make up 20% of the sample.

Of note for this clonotype: Its antigen is unknown. It has no much larger one-base neighbor in the sample; base qualities were not kept.

Flow cytometry had shown CD8+CD57+ cell expansion in the patients selected for sequencing. All patients had severe acquired aplastic anemia diagnosed by International Study of Aplastic Anemia and Agranulocytosis and Camitta criteria. At the time blood was sampled, none of the patients had received any therapy. The study deep-sequenced TCR repertoires of sorted CD4+ and CD8+ blood T cells from severe aplastic anemia patients and healthy subjects. Patients were enrolled under clinicaltrials.gov protocols 00001620, 01623167, 00001397, 00071045, 00081523 and 00961064 in the USA. Ficoll-Paque density gradient centrifugation was used to isolate peripheral blood mononuclear cells. CD4+ and CD8+ T cells were sorted by FACS or magnetic beads before DNA extraction.

This TCR came from a human donor with aplastic anemia. This chain joins TRBV5-1 to TRBJ2-5, and 9 bases in between align with TRBD1. The specimen was sorted CD4+, CD8+, or CD8+CD57+ T cells (not recorded which) from PBMCs. The CDR3 reads as follows: CASSSPDRGQETQYF. At the DNA level, the sequence is TGCGCCAGCAGCTCACCGGACAGGGGCCAAGAGACCCAGTACTTC.